Shown below are 17 T cell receptor beta chains from a single sample sequenced in a study of radiotherapy plus CTLA-4 blockade in lung cancer. Method: immunoSEQ multiplex PCR; TCRdb's copy keeps in-frame clones and lacks some. This sample has more than 90,000 clones, with roughly four fifths found just once. The source material was peripheral blood, sampled from a patient treated with radiotherapy plus ipilimumab. The receptors shown here come from a human donor with non-small cell lung cancer that progressed on radiotherapy plus ipilimumab. Some clones in this sample may be carry-over from other donors' samples.

V gene TRBV15 combines with J gene TRBJ1-2, with 7 bases identical to TRBD1. The CDR3 loop spans 17 amino acids. J was trimmed by 3 bases and V by 4 bases; bases with no gene match: 14. Germline V CDR1 and CDR2: LNHNV, YYDKDF (reference sequence). This CDR3 reads CATSTWGRDSHDYGYTF. CDR3 nucleotides: TGTGCCACCAGCACCTGGGGTCGGGACAGTCACGACTATGGCTACACCTTC.

The V and J genes are TRBV7-9 and TRBJ2-2; no definite D call. The CDR3 covers 15 residues. Deletions cut 5 bases from V and 6 bases from J, with 16 bases between. CDR1 and CDR2 from the germline V gene are SEHNR and FQNEAQ (reference sequence). The CDR3 nucleotides read TGTGCCAGCAGCCCGCGCGCACCCCGGCCCGGGGAGCTGTTTTTT. It encodes CASSPRAPRPGELFF. The complete variable domain, with remaining parts taken from reference TRBV7-9 and TRBJ2-2, reads DTGVSQNPRHKITKRGQNVTFRCDPISEHNRLYWYRQTLGQGPEFLTYFQNEAQLEKSRLLSDRFSAERPKGSFSTLEIQRTEQGDSAMYLCASSPRAPRPGELFFGEGSRLTVL.

This chain links TRBV11-2 with TRBJ2-7; 7 bases are a match to TRBD1. The CDR3 extends over 17 amino acids. J lost 4 bases, V lost 1 base, and 13 bases had no gene match. The germline CDR1 and CDR2 sequences are SGHAT and FQNNGV. The CDR3 is CASSLAQGTFLPYEQYF. DNA of the CDR3: TGTGCCAGCAGCTTAGCACAGGGGACCTTCCTACCTTACGAGCAGTACTTC.

The V call is TRBV5-1, the J call TRBJ2-5; 9 bases agree with TRBD2. The CDR3 runs 14 residues. Germline V gives CDR1 SGHRS, CDR2 YFSETQ. Germline trimming cut 5 bases from V and 5 bases from J; bases unmatched to any gene: 7. The chain's CDR3 is CASRPGLAGETQYF. The CDR3 DNA reads as TGCGCCAGCAGACCGGGACTAGCCGGGGAGACCCAGTACTTC.

The gene calls are TRBV7-9 and TRBJ2-7; TRBD1 matches at 8 bases. V trimming: 5 bases; J trimming: 5 bases; junction bases outside the gene matches: 8. The CDR3 is 14 amino acids. Germline V gene data show CDR1 as SEHNR and CDR2 as FQNEAQ (reference sequence). The CDR3 DNA follows: TGTGCCAGCAGCCCTAAGGACAGGGCGAACGAGCAGTACTTC. Its protein product is CASSPKDRANEQYF.

The rearrangement links TRBV6-5 to TRBJ2-1; no definite D call. Looked up from germline, CDR1 is MNHEY and CDR2 is SVGAGI. Trimming removed 4 bases at V and 4 bases at J, with 11 bases between. The CDR3 covers 14 residues. CDR3 sequence: CASSFSQTYNEQFF. CDR3 DNA: TGTGCCAGCAGTTTTTCACAGACGTACAATGAGCAGTTCTTC.

The J gene is TRBJ1-2, the V gene TRBV29-1; weak D call: TRBD1 (6 bases). The CDR3 covers 18 residues. V dropped 4 bases and J dropped 5 bases, with 29 bases sitting between them. Germline V gene sequence: CDR1 SQVTM, CDR2 ANQGSEA. The CDR3 DNA reads TGCAGCGTTGGACCCGTAGGGGGTTCCGTCCCCGGACATTATGGCTACACCTTC. Encoded protein: CSVGPVGGSVPGHYGYTF. Variable domain in full (rest from reference TRBV29-1 and TRBJ1-2): SAVISQKPSRDICQRGTSLTIQCQVDSQVTMMFWYRQQPGQSLTLIATANQGSEATYESGFVIDKFPISRPNLTFSTLTVSNMSPEDSSIYLCSVGPVGGSVPGHYGYTFGSGTRLTVV.

This clone was picked up one time. The chain joins TRBV5-4 to TRBJ2-1, with D possibly being TRBD1 (6 bases). This CDR3 region has 16 residues. Trimming stripped 4 bases from V and 5 bases from J, with 19 bases between. Germline lookup yields CDR1 SGHNT and CDR2 YYREEE (reference sequence). The CDR3 sequence: CASSPPAGRGDNEQFF. The CDR3 DNA is TGTGCCAGCAGCCCGCCGGCGGGCAGGGGCGACAATGAGCAGTTCTTC. Together with reference TRBV5-4 and TRBJ2-1, the CDR3 gives the full variable domain: ETGVTQSPTHLIKTRGQQVTLRCSSQSGHNTVSWYQQALGQGPQFIFQYYREEENGRGNFPPRFSGLQFPNYSSELNVNALELDDSALYLCASSPPAGRGDNEQFFGPGTRLTVL.

The chain carries TRBV2 and TRBJ1-2; D remains unclear. V dropped 1 base and J dropped 4 bases, with 10 bases sitting between them. This CDR3 spans 14 amino acids. Per germline, CDR1 SNHLY and CDR2 FYNNEI. DNA for the CDR3: TGTGCCAGCAGTGAAGAACTCAGGACCTATGGCTACACCTTC. Its protein is CASSEELRTYGYTF.

The chain joins TRBV5-1 to TRBJ2-5, with no clear D. Germline V gene sequence: CDR1 SGHRS, CDR2 YFSETQ. The V end lost 4 bases, the J end lost 5 bases, and 15 bases lay between the germline ends. CDR3 length equals 14 residues. CDR3 nucleotides: TGCGCCAGCAGCCAGCAGGAGTCTGGGGAGACCCAGTACTTC. Amino acid sequence: CASSQQESGETQYF.

This chain links TRBV9 with TRBJ1-3; D is uncertain. This CDR3 spans 17 amino acids. The germline V gene encodes CDR1 SGDLS and CDR2 YYNGEE. The ends were cut back, 0 bases at V and 0 bases at J, with 13 bases in the middle. The CDR3 here is CASSVVATLDSGNTIYF. DNA for the CDR3: TGTGCCAGCAGCGTAGTTGCTACTCTCGACTCTGGAAACACCATATATTTT.

The rearrangement uses TRBV9 and TRBJ2-5, with D possibly matching TRBD1 (6 bases). The CDR3 is 16 amino acids. V lost 4 bases and J lost 2, with 18 bases in between. Germline-derived CDR1 and CDR2 are SGDLS and YYNGEE. The CDR3 nucleotides read TGTGCCAGCAGCTACTCCGGTGGGCAGGGGCAAGAGACCCAGTACTTC. Protein product: CASSYSGGQGQETQYF.

The chain combines TRBV5-1 with TRBJ2-3; D uncertain. V lost 0 bases and J 0 bases, leaving 8 bases between the germline ends. The CDR3 totals 15 residues. Germline V gene lookup returns CDR1 SGHRS and CDR2 YFSETQ. Here the CDR3 reads CASSLAPVSTDTQYF. The DNA of the CDR3 is TGCGCCAGCAGCTTGGCCCCGGTTAGCACAGATACGCAGTATTTT.

The chain links TRBV5-1 to TRBJ1-1; D is ambiguous. The CDR3 is 15 residues long. Trimming shortened V by 0 bases and J by 1 base, and 10 bases separated the two germline ends. Germline CDR1 is SGHRS and CDR2 is YFSETQ. For the CDR3, the DNA is TGCGCCAGCAGCTTGGCCGGTCTCCCGAACACTGAAGCTTTCTTT. Translated, it gives CASSLAGLPNTEAFF.

Relative to its sample, this clone is medium-sized. The V gene is TRBV7-3, the J gene TRBJ2-1; D uncertain. The V gene lost 5 bases and the J gene lost 0 bases, with 11 bases spanning the gap. The CDR3 is made up of 15 amino acids. The germline V gene encodes CDR1 SGHTA and CDR2 FQGTGA. CDR3 coding DNA: TGTGCCAGCAGCCCCGCTAGGGACTCCTACAATGAGCAGTTCTTC. Protein: CASSPARDSYNEQFF.

This chain uses TRBV5-8 with TRBJ2-7; no clear D. Germline V gene data show CDR1 as SGHTS and CDR2 as YDEGEE. The CDR3 runs to 14 residues. V was pared by 2 bases and J by 0 bases, with 9 bases between. In DNA, the CDR3 is TGTGCCAGCAGCTTCAGTACGTACTCCTACGAGCAGTACTTC. Its translation: CASSFSTYSYEQYF.

The chain combines TRBV28 with TRBJ1-5, with D uncertain. V shed 9 bases and J shed 5 bases, with 17 bases lying between them. Looked up from germline, CDR1 is MDHEN and CDR2 is SYDVKM. The CDR3 contains 14 residues. CDR3 loop: CASSPPRSDQPQHF. CDR3 nucleotides: TGTGCCAGTTCCCCCCCTCGTTCGGATCAGCCCCAGCATTTT.